The 20 T cell receptor beta chains presented below share a single source sample, sequenced in a study of T cells in localized non-small cell lung cancer (dated by TCRdb to 2020 to 2022). To prepare the library, the immunoSEQ multiplex PCR assay was applied. TCRdb mirrors the immuneACCESS table, restricted to in-frame sequences. Some clones are absent from its copies; in checked studies, under half trace to an unresolved V gene, and the reason for the others is unknown. This sample comprises 86,000 or so clones, 80% to 90% of them detected only once. Approximately 2.5% of the sample lies in the top ten. Sequencing used peripheral blood, obtained before any cancer treatment. These receptors came from a man aged 35 to 69 with stage I lung adenocarcinoma.

The chain employs TRBV2 and TRBJ2-5; maybe TRBD2 (5 bases). The CDR3 spans 15 residues. The V end lost 3 bases, the J end lost 7 bases, and 18 bases lay between the germline ends. Germline V gene data show CDR1 as SNHLY and CDR2 as FYNNEI. The CDR3 loop is CASSEVTRVRGTQYF. As DNA, the CDR3 is TGTGCCAGCAGTGAGGTCACGCGGGTTCGGGGGACCCAGTACTTC.

This clone appeared a single time. J is TRBJ1-4 and V is TRBV18; D may be TRBD1 (5 bases). Germline CDR1 is KGHSH and CDR2 is LQKENI. The CDR3 sequence is 12 residues long. V lost 2 bases and J 11 bases, leaving 9 bases between the germline ends. In DNA form, the CDR3 reads TGTGCCAGCTCACCAGGGACGGCGAAACTGTTTTTT. Translation gives CASSPGTAKLFF.

This clone was observed once. A read error may account for a junction end that differs from germline. The V call is TRBV6-1, the J call TRBJ2-7; 9 bases are a match to TRBD2. CDR1 MNHNS and CDR2 SASEGT come from the germline V gene. The CDR3 consists of 11 residues. For the CDR3, the DNA is TGTGCCAGCAGTGTTAGCGGGAGCAGGAACTTC. Translated, it gives CASSVSGSRNF.

This clone was seen only a few times. The rearrangement links TRBV19 to TRBJ2-4; 10 nucleotides align to TRBD1. J lost 0 bases, V lost 5 bases, and 7 bases had no gene match. CDR1 is LNHDA and CDR2 is SQIVND in the germline V gene (reference sequence). CDR3 length: 17 amino acids. The CDR3 DNA sequence: TGTGCCAGTAGTCCCCTCGACAGGGGGCGAGCCAAAAACATTCAGTACTTC. It encodes CASSPLDRGRAKNIQYF. The whole variable domain, remainder taken from reference TRBV19 and TRBJ2-4, is DGGITQSPKYLFRKEGQNVTLSCEQNLNHDAMYWYRQDPGQGLRLIYYSQIVNDFQKGDIAEGYSVSREKKESFPLTVTSAQKNPTAFYLCASSPLDRGRAKNIQYFGAGTRLSVL.

The chain is built from TRBV7-2 and TRBJ1-1; D uncertain. Trimming took off 8 bases at V and 4 bases at J, with 17 bases between the two ends. The germline gives CDR1 SGHTA, CDR2 FQGNSA. The CDR3 loop spans 14 amino acids. Here the CDR3 reads CASGRKAPSTEAFF. The CDR3 coding sequence is TGTGCCAGCGGCCGAAAGGCCCCTTCCACTGAAGCTTTCTTT.

The chain employs TRBV7-9 and TRBJ2-2; 7 nucleotides line up with TRBD1. V was clipped by 1 base and J by 7 bases; unmatched bases: 3. The CDR3 sequence is 14 residues long. Germline assignment: CDR1 SEHNR and CDR2 FQNEAQ (reference sequence). CDR3 sequence: CASSLEGAGGELFF. The CDR3 region has the DNA TGTGCCAGCAGCTTAGAGGGGGCTGGCGGGGAGCTGTTTTTT.

The V gene is TRBV6-1, the J gene TRBJ1-3; no definite D call. CDR1 and CDR2 (germline): MNHNS, SASEGT. This CDR3 spans 15 amino acids. The V gene lost 1 base and the J gene lost 1 base, with 8 bases spanning the gap. The DNA for the CDR3 is TGTGCCAGCAGTGAAGTGGGCCCGTCTGGAAACACCATATATTTT. It encodes CASSEVGPSGNTIYF.

This clone was observed a few times. The DNA for the CDR3 is TGTGCCAGCAGCTTACAGGGGGCGAACACTGAAGCTTTCTTT. It encodes CASSLQGANTEAFF. The chain links TRBV7-9 to TRBJ1-1; TRBD1 agrees at 8 bases. The CDR3 has 14 residues. The V gene's germline CDR1 is SEHNR and CDR2 FQNEAQ (reference sequence). V lost 2 bases and J lost 1; bases outside the gene matches: 0.

The chain couples TRBV5-1 to TRBJ1-2, with 7 bases aligning to TRBD1. The CDR3 is made up of 13 amino acids. Per germline, CDR1 SGHRS and CDR2 YFSETQ. Trimming took 4 bases from V and 5 from J; bases not matched to a gene: 5. The CDR3 protein is CASSRDSQYGYTF. CDR3 nucleotides: TGCGCCAGCAGCCGGGACAGTCAATATGGCTACACCTTC.

The rearrangement links TRBV7-9 to TRBJ1-2; maybe TRBD1 (6 bases). V lost 1 base and J 3 bases, leaving 9 bases between the germline ends. Germline lookup yields CDR1 SEHNR and CDR2 FQNEAQ (reference sequence). CDR3 length: 14 amino acids. CDR3 protein: CASSLDTGYYGYTF. The CDR3 region has the DNA TGTGCCAGCAGCTTAGATACAGGGTACTATGGCTACACCTTC.

This chain joins TRBV28 and TRBJ2-1, with 11 nucleotides matching TRBD2. CDR1 and CDR2 (germline): MDHEN, SYDVKM. This CDR3 comprises 16 residues. Unmatched junction bases numbered 10, after V lost 7 bases and J lost 5 bases. CDR3 loop: CASTTSGTSGNNEQFF. CDR3 coding DNA: TGTGCCAGCACCACCTCCGGGACTAGCGGCAACAATGAGCAGTTCTTC.

This chain connects TRBV18 to TRBJ1-1, with 9 bases lining up with TRBD1. The V gene end was trimmed by 7 bases and the J gene end by 0 bases; junction bases not matched to a gene: 9. This CDR3 contains 16 residues. CDR1 and CDR2 from the germline V gene are KGHSH and LQKENI. The DNA for the CDR3 is TGTGCCAGCTTCTTACAGGGGGCAGGAATGAACACTGAAGCTTTCTTT. This translates into CASFLQGAGMNTEAFF.

The chain is built from TRBV6-1 and TRBJ2-3; the D is unclear. CDR1 MNHNS and CDR2 SASEGT come from the germline V gene. The CDR3 runs to 14 residues. Between the trimmed V and J ends, which lost 5 bases and 4 bases, there was a span of 13 bases. The CDR3 loop reads CASSPLGVADTQYF. The CDR3 region has the DNA TGTGCCAGCAGTCCCCTGGGCGTAGCAGATACGCAGTATTTT.

V and J are TRBV15 and TRBJ1-2; D gene uncertain. This CDR3 has 15 amino acids. V was cut by 2 bases and J by 0 bases, with 10 bases left in between. Germline-derived CDR1 and CDR2 are LNHNV and YYDKDF (reference sequence). The CDR3: CATSRSTATNYGYTF. Written as DNA, the CDR3 is TGTGCCACCAGCAGATCGACTGCAACTAACTATGGCTACACCTTC. Full variable domain (missing parts from reference TRBV15 and TRBJ1-2): DAMVIQNPRYQVTQFGKPVTLSCSQTLNHNVMYWYQQKSSQAPKLLFHYYDKDFNNEADTPDNFQSRRPNTSFCFLDIRSPGLGDTAMYLCATSRSTATNYGYTFGSGTRLTVV.

The chain couples TRBV19 to TRBJ1-6; D not certain. There are 14 residues in the CDR3. Trimming left V 0 bases short and J 8 bases short, with 8 bases between. Germline V gives CDR1 LNHDA, CDR2 SQIVND (reference sequence). CDR3 coding DNA: TGTGCCAGTAGTATAGAGACGGAATATTCACCCCTCCACTTT. Amino acid sequence: CASSIETEYSPLHF.

V gene TRBV5-6 combines with J gene TRBJ2-7, with D perhaps matching TRBD1 or TRBD2 (5 bases each). Trimming removed 5 bases at V and 3 bases at J, with 15 bases between. This CDR3 is 14 amino acids long. Germline V gene lookup returns CDR1 SGHDT and CDR2 YYEEEE. The CDR3 DNA sequence: TGTGCCAGCAGGCTTTACCGGGACCTCTACGAGCAGTACTTC. Translating it yields CASRLYRDLYEQYF.

This chain links TRBV30 with TRBJ1-1; tentatively, D is TRBD1 (6 bases). V was clipped by 1 base and J by 11 bases, with 11 bases between them. This CDR3 region has 11 residues. Looked up from germline, CDR1 is GTSNPN and CDR2 is SVGIG (reference sequence). CDR3 loop: CAWSDRVPAFF. CDR3 DNA sequence: TGTGCCTGGAGTGACAGGGTGCCGGCTTTCTTT.

The rearrangement joins TRBV5-1 to TRBJ1-1; D is unclear. The CDR3 spans 12 residues. Trimming took 2 bases from V and 7 from J, leaving 9 bases between them. The V gene's germline CDR1 is SGHRS and CDR2 YFSETQ. CDR3 in amino acids: CASSLFPGEAFF. The DNA for the CDR3 is TGCGCCAGCAGCTTATTCCCGGGTGAAGCTTTCTTT. The complete variable domain, with remaining parts taken from reference TRBV5-1 and TRBJ1-1, reads KAGVTQTPRYLIKTRGQQVTLSCSPISGHRSVSWYQQTPGQGLQFLFEYFSETQRNKGNFPGRFSGRQFSNSRSEMNVSTLELGDSALYLCASSLFPGEAFFGQGTRLTVV.

The chain combines TRBV2 with TRBJ1-3; D is uncertain. V lost 2 bases to trimming and J lost 4 bases, with 15 bases between them. The CDR3 runs 16 residues. Germline V gene data show CDR1 as SNHLY and CDR2 as FYNNEI. CDR3 region: CASSERGQNPGNTIYF. The CDR3 DNA is TGTGCCAGCAGTGAAAGAGGCCAGAACCCAGGAAACACCATATATTTT.

The chain joins TRBV9 to TRBJ2-7, with D possibly being TRBD1 or TRBD2 (6 bases each). V gave up 2 bases and J gave up 2 bases, with 14 bases separating them. Germline assignment: CDR1 SGDLS and CDR2 YYNGEE. The CDR3 consists of 15 residues. This chain's CDR3 is CASSVGGHSAYEQYF. CDR3 DNA sequence: TGTGCCAGCAGCGTCGGGGGACACTCAGCCTACGAGCAGTACTTC.